This T cell receptor beta chain was captured in a study of OX40 agonist ivuxolimab in advanced cancers. Looking at the study overall: The study enrolled dose-escalation patients with hepatocellular carcinoma, melanoma, renal cell or head and neck cancer. Study observations and caveats: Also showing low normalized T-cell clonal expansion were some of the nonresponders. At 0.1 to 3.0 mg/kg and by week 6, clonal expansion occurred in CD4+ and CD8+ blood T cells. Averaging showed that CD8+ T cells had more expanded clones than CD4+ did.

V lost 7 bases to trimming and J lost 2 bases, with 11 bases between them. CDR1 SQVTM and CDR2 ANQGSEA come from the germline V gene. The CDR3 contains 12 residues. About this clone: The antigen is unknown.

Here immunoSEQ multiplex PCR was the method, and the copy in TCRdb shows in-frame clones only, minus some. The table records about 22,000 clones, 70% to 90% of them present only once. The receptor comes from an adult with an advanced solid tumor such as melanoma, head and neck, liver or kidney cancer. Source: CD4+ or CD8+ T cells sorted from blood, taken in a trial of the OX40 agonist ivuxolimab. J is TRBJ1-2 and V is TRBV29-1; D is unclear. CDR3 region: CSAPGNNYGYTF. The CDR3 DNA follows: TGCAGCGCTCCCGGCAACAACTATGGCTACACCTTC.